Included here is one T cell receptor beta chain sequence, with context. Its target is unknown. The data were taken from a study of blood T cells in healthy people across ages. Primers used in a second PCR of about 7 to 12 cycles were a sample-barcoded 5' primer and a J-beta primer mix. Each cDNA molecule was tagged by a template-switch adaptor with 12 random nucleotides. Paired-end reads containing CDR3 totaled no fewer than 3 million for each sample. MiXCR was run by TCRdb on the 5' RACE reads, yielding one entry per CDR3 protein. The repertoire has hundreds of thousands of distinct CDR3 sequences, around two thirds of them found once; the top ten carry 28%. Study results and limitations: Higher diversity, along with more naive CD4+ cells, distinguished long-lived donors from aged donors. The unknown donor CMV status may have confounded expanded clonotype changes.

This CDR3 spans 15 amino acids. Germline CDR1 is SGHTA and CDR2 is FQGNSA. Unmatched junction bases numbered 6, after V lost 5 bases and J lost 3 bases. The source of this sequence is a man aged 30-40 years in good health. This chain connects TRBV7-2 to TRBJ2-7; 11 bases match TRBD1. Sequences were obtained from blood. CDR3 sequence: CASSERTGGLYEQYF. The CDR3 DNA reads TGTGCCAGCAGCGAAAGGACAGGGGGCCTCTACGAGCAGTACTTC.